These T cell receptor beta chains were read from a single sample in a study of T-cell reconstitution after alpha-beta-depleted transplantation in children. Using its own MiXCR run on the PCR reads, TCRdb lists one record per CDR3 protein. The sample carries about 260,000 distinct CDR3 sequences, under 9.5% recorded once. Sequenced material: PBMCs, mostly from graft donor cells, taken 180 days after TCRalphabeta/CD19-depleted stem cell transplant. The receptors derive from a male patient younger than 18 who had a stem cell transplant for acute lymphoblastic leukemia, so the T cells may come from the graft donor. Both conserved end residues are part of each CDR3. D genes are given only for firm matches. Not all rows give a size; the values are once, few, many and, for expanded clones, a class.

cdr3_length clone_size d_call j_call v_call cdr3_aa cdr3_nt
14 many NA TRBJ2-5 TRBV12-3/TRBV12-4 CASSLGRLKETQYF TGTGCCAGCAGTTTAGGGCGCCTGAAAGAGACCCAGTACTTC
14 many TRBD2 TRBJ2-1 TRBV7-2 CASSPAGGNNEQFF TGTGCCAGCAGCCCGGCGGGGGGGAACAATGAGCAGTTCTTC
15 many NA TRBJ2-1 TRBV6-5 CASSYSPQRYNEQFF TGTGCCAGCAGTTACTCGCCACAAAGGTACAATGAGCAGTTCTTC
12 many NA TRBJ2-1 TRBV5-1 CASSESWNEQFF TGCGCCAGCAGCGAGAGCTGGAATGAGCAGTTCTTC
18 NA TRBD2 TRBJ2-7 TRBV12-3/TRBV12-4 CASSFVGSGGAVRYEQYF TGTGCCAGCAGTTTCGTGGGTAGCGGGGGGGCAGTGCGCTACGAGCAGTACTTC
15 many TRBD1 TRBJ2-3 TRBV5-1 CASSLEGQGSDTQYF TGCGCCAGCAGCTTGGAGGGACAGGGCTCAGATACGCAGTATTTT
15 many NA TRBJ2-3 TRBV12-3/TRBV12-4 CASSFLGPGTDTQYF TGTGCCAGCAGCTTCTTAGGACCCGGCACAGATACGCAGTATTTT
15 few TRBD1 TRBJ1-2 TRBV10-2 CASGDRAKLLYGYTF TGCGCCAGCGGGGACAGGGCGAAACTCCTCTATGGCTACACCTTC
15 many TRBD1 TRBJ1-5 TRBV4-3 CASSQETGRDQPQHF TGCGCCAGCAGCCAAGAGACAGGGAGGGATCAGCCCCAGCATTTT
14 many NA TRBJ1-3 TRBV9 CASGRPDGGNTIYF TGTGCCAGCGGAAGGCCTGACGGGGGAAACACCATATATTTT
13 NA NA TRBJ2-3 TRBV19 CASTEGLADTQYF TGTGCCAGTACGGAGGGGCTCGCAGATACGCAGTATTTT